This T cell receptor beta chain was sequenced during a study of blood T cell repertoires in COVID-19. Study at large: There were acute and convalescent COVID-19 samples, and they came from the United States, Italy and Spain. T cells, B-cell-depleted T cells, or PBMCs supplied cDNA or gDNA.

Germline CDR1 is SGHTA and CDR2 is FQGNSA. The CDR3 runs to 13 residues. Losses at the gene ends were 6 bases for V and 5 bases for J; bases not matched to a gene: 5. As handled by the study authors: The authors estimated nucleated cell counts from reference gene primer amplification. Clones were read by immunoSEQ multiplex PCR, and TCRdb kept only the in-frame ones, dropping some. The V and J calls and clone size come from that table; D and trimming were worked out from the DNA. The table includes around 110,000 clones, more than 75% detected once. Specimen: peripheral blood. The TCR originated in a man aged 40-55 years with acute or convalescent COVID-19. The J gene is TRBJ2-5, the V gene TRBV7-2, with 8 bases lining up with TRBD1. DNA of the CDR3: TGTGCCAGCAGGGTGACAGGGGTGGAGACCCAGTACTTC. It encodes CASRVTGVETQYF. Looking up the rest from reference TRBV7-2 and TRBJ2-5 gives the full variable domain: GAGVSQSPSNKVTEKGKDVELRCDPISGHTALYWYRQSLGQGLEFLIYFQGNSAPDKSGLPSDRFSAERTGGSVSTLTIQRTQQEDSAVYLCASRVTGVETQYFGPGTRLLVL.